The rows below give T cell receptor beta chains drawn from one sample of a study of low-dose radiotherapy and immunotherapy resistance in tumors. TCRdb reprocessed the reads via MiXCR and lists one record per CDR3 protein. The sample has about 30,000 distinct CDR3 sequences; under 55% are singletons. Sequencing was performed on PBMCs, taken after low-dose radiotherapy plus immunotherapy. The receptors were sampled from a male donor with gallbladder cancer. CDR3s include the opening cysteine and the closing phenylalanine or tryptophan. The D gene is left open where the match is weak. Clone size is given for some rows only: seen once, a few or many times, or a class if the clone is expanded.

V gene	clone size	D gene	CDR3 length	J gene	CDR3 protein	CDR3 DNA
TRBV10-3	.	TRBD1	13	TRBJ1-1	CAISESTTGRAFF	TGTGCCATCAGTGAGTCTACGACAGGGCGAGCTTTCTTT
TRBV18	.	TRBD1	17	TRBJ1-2	CASSPLGQGAPNYGYTF	TGTGCCAGCTCACCACTCGGACAGGGGGCCCCTAACTATGGCTACACCTTC
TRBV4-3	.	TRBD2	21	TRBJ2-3	CASSQDRGLAGGHSDTDTQYF	TGCGCCAGCAGCCAAGATAGAGGACTAGCGGGGGGGCACTCAGACACAGATACGCAGTATTTT
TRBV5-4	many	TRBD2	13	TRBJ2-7	CASKLAGAYEQYF	TGTGCCAGCAAGCTAGCGGGGGCCTACGAGCAGTACTTC
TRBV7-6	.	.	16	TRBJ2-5	CASSPNLGTIGETQYF	TGTGCCAGCAGCCCCAACCTTGGGACAATTGGGGAGACCCAGTACTTC
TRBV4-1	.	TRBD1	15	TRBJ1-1	CASSQATGEITEAFF	TGCGCCAGCAGCCAAGCTACAGGGGAAATCACTGAAGCTTTCTTT
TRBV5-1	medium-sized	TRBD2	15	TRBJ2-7	CASSWGKAGVNEQYF	TGCGCCAGCAGCTGGGGTAAGGCGGGAGTAAACGAGCAGTACTTC
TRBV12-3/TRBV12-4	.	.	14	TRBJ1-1	CASSFLRGNTEAFF	TGTGCCAGCAGTTTCCTACGGGGGAACACTGAAGCTTTCTTT
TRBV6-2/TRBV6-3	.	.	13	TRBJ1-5	CASSEEGARPQHF	TGTGCCAGCAGTGAAGAGGGCGCACGGCCCCAGCATTTT
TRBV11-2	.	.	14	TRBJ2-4	CASSLEGGRNIQYF	TGTGCCAGCAGCTTAGAAGGTGGCAGAAACATTCAGTACTTC
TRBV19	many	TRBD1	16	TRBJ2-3	CASPPSGDRVIDTQYF	TGTGCCAGCCCCCCGTCTGGGGACAGAGTTATAGATACGCAGTATTTT
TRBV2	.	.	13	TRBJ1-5	CASRRTSNQPQHF	TGTGCCAGCAGGAGAACTTCCAATCAGCCCCAGCATTTT
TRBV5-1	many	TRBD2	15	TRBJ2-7	CASSLAGTNAYEQYF	TGCGCCAGCAGCTTGGCCGGGACTAACGCCTACGAGCAGTACTTC
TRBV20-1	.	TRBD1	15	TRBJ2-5	CSARGGQGRVETQYF	TGCAGTGCTAGAGGGGGACAGGGACGGGTAGAGACCCAGTACTTC
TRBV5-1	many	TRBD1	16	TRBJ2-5	CASSGGTGGYQETQYF	TGCGCCAGCAGCGGCGGGACAGGGGGCTACCAAGAGACCCAGTACTTC
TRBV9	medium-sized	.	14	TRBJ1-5	CASSATIIGQPQHF	TGTGCCAGCAGCGCAACTATAATAGGTCAGCCCCAGCATTTT
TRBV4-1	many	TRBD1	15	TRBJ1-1	CASSQGTGVNTEAFF	TGCGCCAGCAGCCAAGGGACAGGGGTTAACACTGAAGCTTTCTTT
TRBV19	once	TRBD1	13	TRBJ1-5	CASSRTGGQPQHF	TGTGCCAGTAGCCGGACAGGGGGTCAGCCCCAGCATTTT
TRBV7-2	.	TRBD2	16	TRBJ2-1	CASSLGGRISYNEQFF	TGTGCCAGCAGCTTGGGAGGGAGGATCTCCTACAATGAGCAGTTCTTC
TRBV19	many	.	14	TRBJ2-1	CASSIDGSFNEQFF	TGTGCCAGTAGTATAGATGGCTCCTTCAATGAGCAGTTCTTC
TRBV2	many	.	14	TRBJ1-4	CASSEGATNEKLFF	TGTGCCAGCAGCGAGGGCGCAACTAATGAAAAACTGTTTTTT
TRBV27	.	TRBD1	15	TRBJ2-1	CASSQSGGYYNEQFF	TGTGCCAGCAGTCAATCAGGGGGCTACTACAATGAGCAGTTCTTC
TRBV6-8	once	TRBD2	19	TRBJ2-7	CASTKKAPGLAGGAYEQYF	TGTGCCAGCACCAAAAAAGCCCCGGGACTAGCGGGAGGGGCCTACGAGCAGTACTTC
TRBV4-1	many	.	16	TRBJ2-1	CASSQVNLVAYNEQFF	TGCGCCAGCAGCCAAGTTAATTTGGTGGCCTACAATGAGCAGTTCTTC
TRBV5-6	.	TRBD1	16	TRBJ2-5	CASSSLTGQPQETQYF	TGTGCCAGCAGCTCCCTTACGGGACAGCCGCAAGAGACCCAGTACTTC
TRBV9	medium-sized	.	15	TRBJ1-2	CASSVDSLADYGYTF	TGTGCCAGCAGCGTAGATAGTTTGGCGGACTATGGCTACACCTTC
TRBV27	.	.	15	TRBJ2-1	CASTLNGGRINEQFF	TGTGCCAGCACCCTCAACGGGGGGCGCATCAATGAGCAGTTCTTC
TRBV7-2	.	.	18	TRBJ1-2	CASSLVVGRKASNYGYTF	TGTGCCAGCAGCTTAGTGGTGGGACGGAAAGCCTCCAACTATGGCTACACCTTC
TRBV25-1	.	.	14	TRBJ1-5	CASSDSYSNQPQHF	TGTGCCAGCAGTGACAGCTATAGCAATCAGCCCCAGCATTTT
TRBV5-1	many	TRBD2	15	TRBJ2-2	CASSLSLAGPGELFF	TGCGCCAGCAGCTTGTCACTAGCGGGGCCCGGGGAGCTGTTTTTT
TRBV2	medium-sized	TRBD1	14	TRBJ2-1	CASSTGTGYNEQFF	TGTGCCAGCAGTACTGGGACAGGCTACAATGAGCAGTTCTTC
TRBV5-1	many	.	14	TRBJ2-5	CASSLGTGAETQYF	TGCGCCAGCAGCTTGGGAACGGGCGCCGAGACCCAGTACTTC
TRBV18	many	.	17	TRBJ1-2	CASFHRGDRVLNYGYTF	TGTGCCAGCTTCCACCGCGGGGACCGAGTTCTTAACTATGGCTACACCTTC
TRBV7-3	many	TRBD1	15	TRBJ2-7	CASSKGQGGVHEQYF	TGTGCCAGCAGCAAGGGACAGGGGGGAGTCCACGAGCAGTACTTC
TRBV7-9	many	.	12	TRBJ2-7	CASTQEPYEQYF	TGTGCCAGCACACAGGAGCCCTACGAGCAGTACTTC
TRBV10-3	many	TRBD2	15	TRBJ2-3	CAIGDSSGFTDTQYF	TGTGCCATCGGAGACTCTAGCGGGTTCACAGATACGCAGTATTTT
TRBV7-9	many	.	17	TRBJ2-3	CASSLEGPRTSTDTQYF	TGTGCCAGCAGCTTAGAAGGTCCCCGCACTAGCACAGATACGCAGTATTTT
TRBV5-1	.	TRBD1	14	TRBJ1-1	CASSSGQPNTEAFF	TGCGCCAGCAGCTCGGGACAGCCGAACACTGAAGCTTTCTTT
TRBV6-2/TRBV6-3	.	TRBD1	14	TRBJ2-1	CASLTGEAYNEQFF	TGTGCCAGCCTGACAGGGGAAGCCTACAATGAGCAGTTCTTC
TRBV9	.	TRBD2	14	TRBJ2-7	CASSVGWEGGEQYF	TGTGCCAGCAGCGTAGGGTGGGAGGGCGGCGAGCAGTACTTC
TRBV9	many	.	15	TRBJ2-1	CASSVAGAVYNEQFF	TGTGCCAGCAGCGTAGCGGGGGCCGTTTACAATGAGCAGTTCTTC
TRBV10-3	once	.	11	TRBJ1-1	CAISVGTEAFF	TGTGCCATCAGTGTGGGAACTGAAGCTTTCTTT
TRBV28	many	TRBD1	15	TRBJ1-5	CASSPTGVSNQPQHF	TGTGCCAGCAGTCCCACAGGGGTTAGCAATCAGCCCCAGCATTTT
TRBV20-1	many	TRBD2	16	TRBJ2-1	CSATITSGRIYNEQFF	TGCAGTGCTACAATAACTAGCGGAAGAATATACAATGAGCAGTTCTTC
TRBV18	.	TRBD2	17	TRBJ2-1	CASSPIPSGISYNEQFF	TGTGCCAGCTCACCAATCCCTAGCGGGATTTCCTACAATGAGCAGTTCTTC
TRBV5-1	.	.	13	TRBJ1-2	CASSSDGTYGYTF	TGCGCCAGCAGCTCGGACGGCACCTATGGCTACACCTTC
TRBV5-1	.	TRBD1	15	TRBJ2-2	CASSATGGTAGELFF	TGCGCCAGCAGCGCGACAGGGGGTACCGCCGGGGAGCTGTTTTTT
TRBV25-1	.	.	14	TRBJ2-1	CASSEFENGDEQFF	TGTGCCAGCAGTGAGTTTGAAAACGGGGATGAGCAGTTCTTC
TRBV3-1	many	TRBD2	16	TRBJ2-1	CASSRFRTSSYNEQFF	TGTGCCAGCAGCCGATTCAGGACTAGCTCCTACAATGAGCAGTTCTTC
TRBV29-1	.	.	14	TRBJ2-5	CSACLPPGQETQYF	TGCAGCGCCTGCCTCCCGCCGGGGCAAGAGACCCAGTACTTC
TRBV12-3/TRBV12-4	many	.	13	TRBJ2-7	CASSLVEVSEQYF	TGTGCCAGCAGTTTAGTTGAGGTCTCCGAGCAGTACTTC
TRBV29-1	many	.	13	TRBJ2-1	CSVDRTAYNEQFF	TGCAGCGTTGACAGGACAGCCTACAATGAGCAGTTCTTC
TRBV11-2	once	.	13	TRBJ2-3	CASSLESAARQYF	TGTGCCAGCAGCTTAGAGAGCGCGGCTAGGCAGTATTTT
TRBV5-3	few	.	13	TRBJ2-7	CASSLDRSYEQYF	TGTGCCAGCAGCTTAGACAGGTCCTACGAGCAGTACTTC
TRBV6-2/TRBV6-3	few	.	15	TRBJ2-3	CASSYSGYPTDTQYF	TGTGCCAGCAGTTACTCTGGCTACCCCACAGATACGCAGTATTTT
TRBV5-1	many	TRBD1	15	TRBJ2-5	CASSLGDRRGETQYF	TGCGCCAGCAGCTTGGGGGACAGGCGCGGGGAGACCCAGTACTTC
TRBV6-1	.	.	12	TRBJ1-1	CASSVRNTEAFF	TGTGCCAGCAGTGTCAGGAACACTGAAGCTTTCTTT
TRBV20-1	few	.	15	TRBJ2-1	CSASGLTRTYNEQFF	TGCAGTGCTTCCGGACTTACTCGAACCTACAATGAGCAGTTCTTC
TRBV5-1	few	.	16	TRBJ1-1	CASSPFGGTANTEAFF	TGCGCCAGCAGCCCATTTGGGGGGACGGCGAACACTGAAGCTTTCTTT
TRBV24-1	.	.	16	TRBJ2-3	CATSDLGGIPYNEQYF	TGTGCCACCAGTGATTTGGGGGGCATACCGTACAATGAGCAGTATTTT